This T cell receptor (beta chain) emerged from a study of blood T cell repertoires in COVID-19. The CDR3 is made up of 14 amino acids. CDR1 and CDR2 (germline): ENHRY, SYGVKD. The V and J ends lost 8 bases and 4 bases respectively, with 16 bases between them. The data were produced by immunoSEQ multiplex PCR, yet TCRdb's version contains in-frame clones alone and is incomplete. The data show 80,000 or so clones, around 84% seen once. Sequencing was done on a sample of peripheral blood. The V call is TRBV10-3, the J call TRBJ2-3; D might be TRBD2 (6 bases). The origin of this receptor is a woman aged 70-85 years with acute or convalescent COVID-19. The CDR3: CAISGRSPPDTQYF. In DNA form, the CDR3 reads TGTGCCATCTCAGGGAGGAGTCCGCCAGATACGCAGTATTTT.